This paragraph covers one T cell receptor beta chain sequence. Its target is not known. The data belong to a study of cytomegalovirus exposure and HLA in healthy donors. Whole-study findings and limits: Reportedly, diagnosis of cytomegalovirus status by the classifier showed high specificity and sensitivity.

Measured with immunoSEQ multiplex PCR; TCRdb has only the in-frame clones, and not every one. Of some 120,000 clones listed, around 90% are singletons. The V end was cut by 7 bases, the J end by 6 bases, with 9 bases between. Germline CDR1 reads SNHLY; CDR2 reads FYNNEI. The CDR3 spans 11 residues. Sequencing was done on a sample of PBMCs. The chain combines TRBV2 with TRBJ2-5; the D is unclear. The receptor comes from a woman in her late teens or twenties in good health and CMV-seronegative. The DNA of the CDR3 is TGTGCCAGCAAAATCTCCCAGACCCAGTACTTC. Its protein product is CASKISQTQYF.